This entry lists 22 T cell receptor beta chains sequenced from one sample in a study of T-cell reconstitution after alpha-beta-depleted transplantation in children. Unique molecular identifiers were used in preparing the TCRbeta library. From the PCR reads, TCRdb called clonotypes with MiXCR, one entry per CDR3 protein. Here the sample spans fewer than 250,000 distinct CDR3 sequences, approximately 19% being singletons. Sequenced here: PBMCs, mostly from graft donor cells, sampled 360 days after TCRalphabeta/CD19-depleted stem cell transplant. Every receptor here comes from a male patient aged 2-15 years who had a stem cell transplant for acute lymphoblastic leukemia, so the T cells may come from the graft donor.

This clonotype has only a few counts. The V gene is TRBV6-2 or TRBV6-3, the J gene TRBJ2-7; D is possibly TRBD1 or TRBD2 (5 bases each). The V end was cut by 2 bases, the J end by 0 bases, with 11 bases between. The CDR3 is made up of 15 amino acids. Germline CDR1 is MNHEY and CDR2 is SVGEGT. The CDR3, as DNA: TGTGCCAGCAGTTACCATCGGGACGGCTCCTACGAGCAGTACTTC. It translates to CASSYHRDGSYEQYF.

This clonotype was found a few times. The chain has TRBV27 and TRBJ2-7; D not resolved. V shed 0 bases and J shed 3 bases, with 15 bases lying between them. Germline V CDR1 and CDR2: MNHEY, SMNVEV (reference sequence). The CDR3 length is 16 residues. CDR3 in amino acids: CASSLSKAAKVYEQYF. In DNA form, the CDR3 reads TGTGCCAGCAGTTTATCGAAGGCGGCTAAGGTCTACGAGCAGTACTTC.

The chain links TRBV5-5 to TRBJ2-3, with a possible D match to TRBD2 (6 bases). Germline CDR1 and CDR2: SGHKS and YYEKEE (reference sequence). V was cut by 1 base and J by 4 bases, with 13 bases left in between. The CDR3 loop spans 15 amino acids. CDR3 region: CASSLSWGVADTQYF. The CDR3 DNA reads TGTGCCAGCAGCTTGTCCTGGGGGGTGGCAGATACGCAGTATTTT.

This rearrangement joins TRBV10-2 to TRBJ2-7; the D is unclear. The CDR3 is 16 amino acids. The germline gives CDR1 WSHSY, CDR2 SAAADI. Trimming removed 3 bases at V and 5 bases at J, with 20 bases between. DNA of the CDR3: TGCGCCAGCAGTGACCCCCTTACGGGTTCCCCTGACGAGCAGTACTTC. This encodes CASSDPLTGSPDEQYF.

This clonotype was seen ten or more times. V gene TRBV30 combines with J gene TRBJ2-1; D is unresolved. This CDR3 region has 10 residues. The germline CDR1 and CDR2 sequences are GTSNPN and SVGIG (reference sequence). Trimming left V 3 bases short and J 5 bases short, with 2 bases between. The CDR3 DNA is TGTGCCTGGAGAAACAATGAGCAGTTCTTC. It yields the protein CAWRNNEQFF.

This clonotype was observed a handful of times. The V call is TRBV15, the J call TRBJ2-7, with D perhaps being TRBD1 or TRBD2 (5 bases each). Trimming pared 6 bases from V and 6 bases from J, leaving 24 bases between. The CDR3 is 16 residues long. CDR1 is LNHNV and CDR2 is YYDKDF in the germline V gene (reference sequence). The CDR3 DNA reads as TGTGCCACCAGTCCCGGGGCCTCCAACGTACCGCTCGAGCAGTACTTC. This translates into CATSPGASNVPLEQYF.

This clonotype showed up just a few times. CDR3 loop: CASGITGGDNEQFF. In DNA, the CDR3 is TGTGCCAGCGGTATAACGGGGGGCGACAATGAGCAGTTCTTC. The chain has TRBV7-9 and TRBJ2-1; maybe TRBD2 (7 bases). Germline CDR1 reads SEHNR; CDR2 reads FQNEAQ (reference sequence). The CDR3 covers 14 residues. The V gene lost 8 bases and the J gene lost 5 bases, with 16 bases spanning the gap.

The chain is built from TRBV2 and TRBJ2-3; the match to TRBD2 covers 9 bases. Germline V gives CDR1 SNHLY, CDR2 FYNNEI. V trimming: 4 bases; J trimming: 5 bases; junction bases outside the gene matches: 13. The CDR3 is made up of 17 amino acids. The CDR3 protein is CASSVFSPAGGLDTQYF. For the CDR3, the DNA is TGTGCCAGCAGTGTTTTCTCTCCAGCGGGGGGATTAGATACGCAGTATTTT.

The table lists this clonotype with a few counts. The chain recombines TRBV20-1 with TRBJ1-1; no clear D gene. V was shortened by 4 bases and J by 3 bases, with 12 bases between the two germline ends. The CDR3 length is 13 residues. Germline V gene data show CDR1 as DFQATT and CDR2 as SNEGSKA (reference sequence). CDR3 in amino acids: CSAIRGFDTEAFF. The CDR3 DNA follows: TGCAGTGCTATCCGGGGTTTCGACACTGAAGCTTTCTTT.

V gene TRBV19 combines with J gene TRBJ1-2; 7 bases match TRBD1. Germline CDR1 LNHDA, CDR2 SQIVND (reference sequence). The trim removed 5 bases at V and 2 bases at J, leaving 11 bases unmatched. CDR3 length: 16 residues. The CDR3 region has the DNA TGTGCCAGTAGTCCGACAGGGACACAGGACAACTATGGCTACACCTTC. Translating gives CASSPTGTQDNYGYTF.

The rearrangement joins TRBV5-4 to TRBJ2-7, with TRBD2 matching 11 bases. After removal of 4 bases from V and 2 bases from J, the junction contained 5 bases not matched to a gene. This CDR3 comprises 15 residues. CDR1 and CDR2 from the germline V gene are SGHNT and YYREEE (reference sequence). In nucleotides, the CDR3 is TGTGCCAGCAGCCCGACTAGCGGGAAAACCTACGAGCAGTACTTC. Translating it yields CASSPTSGKTYEQYF.

This clonotype has just a few counts. The chain links TRBV10-3 to TRBJ2-5, with D possibly being TRBD1 (5 bases). CDR1 is ENHRY, CDR2 SYGVKD, per germline. This CDR3 is built from 16 residues. V dropped 1 base and J dropped 2 bases, with 14 bases sitting between them. CDR3 in DNA: TGTGCCATCAGTGAGTTGTTAGGACACGAACAAGAGACCCAGTACTTC. Translated: CAISELLGHEQETQYF.

This clonotype was found a few times. This chain uses TRBV29-1 with TRBJ1-2; the D is unclear. CDR1 and CDR2 (germline): SQVTM, ANQGSEA. Trimming removed 3 bases from V and 8 bases from J, with 7 bases in between. CDR3 length: 10 amino acids. CDR3 in amino acids: CSVDGVGYTF. The CDR3 nucleotides read TGCAGCGTTGATGGGGTAGGCTACACCTTC.

The V gene is TRBV2, the J gene TRBJ1-1, with D possibly matching TRBD1 (6 bases). The CDR3 spans 13 residues. Germline assignment: CDR1 SNHLY and CDR2 FYNNEI. Deletions cut 6 bases from V and 1 base from J, with 9 bases between. The CDR3 protein is CASRLQGNTEAFF. In DNA form, the CDR3 reads TGTGCCAGCAGGTTACAGGGGAACACTGAAGCTTTCTTT.

The chain links TRBV6-5 to TRBJ2-7; D is unresolved. Per the germline V gene, CDR1 is MNHEY and CDR2 is SVGAGI. This CDR3 is built from 14 residues. Trimming took 0 bases from V and 2 from J, leaving 8 bases between them. The CDR3 nucleotides read TGTGCCAGCAGTTACTCGCAGGCTGCCTACGAGCAGTACTTC. The encoded protein is CASSYSQAAYEQYF.

The rearrangement uses TRBV7-2 and TRBJ2-3; the D is unclear. Germline CDR1 reads SGHTA; CDR2 reads FQGNSA. Trimming took 8 bases from V and 6 from J, leaving 9 bases between them. This CDR3 contains 11 residues. The CDR3 sequence is CASGYTDTQYF. The CDR3 region has the DNA TGTGCCAGCGGGTATACGGATACGCAGTATTTT.

This clonotype was seen more than once but under ten times. V and J are TRBV29-1 and TRBJ2-5, with a possible D match to TRBD1 (5 bases). Looked up from germline, CDR1 is SQVTM and CDR2 is ANQGSEA. Trimming cost V 6 bases and J 4 bases, with 21 bases left between them. The CDR3 covers 15 residues. CDR3 sequence reads: CSVPLGPGLGETQYF. The CDR3 DNA is TGCAGCGTGCCGTTGGGTCCAGGGTTGGGAGAGACCCAGTACTTC.

V usage is TRBV5-6 and J usage is TRBJ2-7, with 7 nucleotides matching TRBD1. The ends lost 3 bases at V and 5 bases at J; junction bases unmatched: 2. Germline V gene lookup returns CDR1 SGHDT and CDR2 YYEEEE. This CDR3 comprises 12 residues. The CDR3 DNA reads TGTGCCAGCAGCTGGGGGACAGACGAGCAGTACTTC. Translation gives CASSWGTDEQYF.

The chain employs TRBV27 and TRBJ2-1, with TRBD2 matching over 9 bases. Germline V CDR1 and CDR2: MNHEY, SMNVEV (reference sequence). Losses at the gene ends were 6 bases for V and 7 bases for J; bases not matched to a gene: 10. The CDR3 extends over 15 amino acids. The CDR3, as DNA: TGTGCCAGCAGCCAACCGGGGCTAGCGGGGAATGAGCAGTTCTTC. Protein product: CASSQPGLAGNEQFF.

This clonotype has just a few counts. The chain joins TRBV20-1 to TRBJ2-3, with D possibly being TRBD1 (5 bases). The V gene lost 0 bases and the J gene lost 2 bases, with 21 bases spanning the gap. CDR1 is DFQATT and CDR2 is SNEGSKA in the germline V gene (reference sequence). The CDR3 sequence is 18 residues long. CDR3 loop: CSARDKTKVLGPTDTQYF. CDR3 nucleotide sequence: TGCAGTGCTAGAGACAAAACGAAAGTGCTGGGGCCCACAGATACGCAGTATTTT.

The chain uses TRBV7-9 and TRBJ2-5; TRBD1 matches at 9 bases. Trimming took 4 bases from V and 4 from J; bases not matched to a gene: 10. The germline gives CDR1 SEHNR, CDR2 FQNEAQ (reference sequence). The CDR3 is made up of 16 amino acids. For the CDR3, the DNA is TGTGCCAGCAGCTGCCTGTGGACAGGGGAGGGAGAGACCCAGTACTTC. Residues: CASSCLWTGEGETQYF.

This clonotype was seen repeatedly, ten times or more. The J gene is TRBJ1-1, the V gene TRBV20-1; TRBD1 matches at 7 bases. Germline V lookup: CDR1 DFQATT, CDR2 SNEGSKA (reference sequence). The CDR3 loop spans 13 amino acids. V trimming: 3 bases; J trimming: 5 bases; junction bases outside the gene matches: 6. The CDR3 region is CSASRQGLTEAFF. DNA of the CDR3: TGCAGTGCTAGCCGACAGGGACTGACTGAAGCTTTCTTT.